The 22 T cell receptor beta chains below come from one sample, sequenced in a study of vaccination effects on CD4 cells after COVID-19. Using immunoSEQ multiplex PCR, the repertoire was profiled, and TCRdb retains in-frame clones only, with some absent. The sample includes some 60,000 clones, less than 80% of them seen just once. No antigen is known for these receptors. Upon completion of about 10 days in culture, CD4+ T cells were isolated. The vaccine given was either BNT162b2 or mRNA-1273, in two doses. Sequences were derived from CD4+ T cells from PBMCs cultured without peptide, sampled after COVID-19 vaccination. These receptors were collected from a human donor who received a COVID-19 vaccine.

The chain recombines TRBV28 with TRBJ2-2; D gene unclear. The CDR3 totals 16 residues. Trimming took off 8 bases at V and 6 bases at J, with 22 bases between the two ends. Germline values: CDR1 MDHEN, CDR2 SYDVKM. This chain's CDR3 is CASAHQSLSWAGELFF. Written as DNA, the CDR3 is TGTGCCAGCGCCCACCAATCCCTTAGCTGGGCCGGGGAGCTGTTTTTT.

This clone was recorded only once. The gene calls are TRBV5-6 and TRBJ2-5; 15 bases align to TRBD2. This CDR3 is built from 17 residues. With 4 bases clipped from V and 0 bases from J, the junction kept 4 bases outside the gene matches. CDR1 is SGHDT and CDR2 is YYEEEE in the germline V gene. CDR3 protein: CASSPGTSGGYQETQYF. CDR3 in DNA: TGTGCCAGCAGCCCGGGGACTAGCGGGGGGTACCAAGAGACCCAGTACTTC.

The chain couples TRBV5-1 to TRBJ2-4; 10 nucleotides match TRBD1. The CDR3 is 14 amino acids. V lost 4 bases, J lost 6 bases, and 4 bases stayed unmatched. Germline V CDR1 and CDR2: SGHRS, YFSETQ. CDR3 loop: CASSRQGAGNIQYF. In DNA, the CDR3 is TGCGCCAGCAGCAGACAGGGGGCAGGAAACATTCAGTACTTC.

This clone was recorded a few times. CDR3 coding DNA: TGCAGTGCTAGTGGGGGGATAGCCTCTGGAAACACCATATATTTT. Translating gives CSASGGIASGNTIYF. This rearrangement joins TRBV20-1 to TRBJ1-3; a possible D gene is TRBD1 (5 bases). Germline V gives CDR1 DFQATT, CDR2 SNEGSKA (reference sequence). V lost 3 bases and J lost 0, with 12 bases in between. The CDR3 covers 15 residues.

The genes are TRBV7-8 and TRBJ2-7; D remains ambiguous. Germline V gene data show CDR1 as SGHVS and CDR2 as FQNEAQ. The V and J ends lost 8 bases and 0 bases respectively, with 14 bases between them. The CDR3 is 14 amino acids. CDR3 coding DNA: TGTGCCAGCGTAATGGACGGCTACTCCTACGAGCAGTACTTC. Amino acid sequence: CASVMDGYSYEQYF.

This chain connects TRBV5-6 to TRBJ1-2; D uncertain. The CDR3 consists of 16 residues. Trimming removed 2 bases from V and 5 bases from J, with 19 bases in between. Germline loops: CDR1 SGHDT, CDR2 YYEEEE. The CDR3 reads CASSFGDRRLVYGYTF. The CDR3 nucleotides are TGTGCCAGCAGCTTTGGGGATCGGCGGTTGGTATATGGCTACACCTTC.

This chain joins TRBV7-2 and TRBJ1-5; the D gene is possibly TRBD1 (5 bases). The CDR3 totals 19 residues. Trimming removed 7 bases from V and 2 bases from J, with 27 bases in between. Germline CDR1 and CDR2: SGHTA and FQGNSA. The CDR3 here is CASTPKPKQVAPGNQPQHF. The CDR3 bases are TGTGCCAGCACCCCAAAACCCAAACAGGTGGCGCCCGGCAATCAGCCCCAGCATTTT.

This clone has more than one count but fewer than ten. The V call is TRBV5-4, the J call TRBJ2-2, with no clear D. CDR3 size: 15 residues. CDR1 and CDR2 (germline): SGHNT, YYREEE (reference sequence). The V end lost 1 base, the J end lost 3 bases, and 10 bases lay between the germline ends. CDR3 in amino acids: CASSLMGSDTGELFF. In DNA form, the CDR3 reads TGTGCCAGCAGCTTGATGGGTTCGGACACCGGGGAGCTGTTTTTT.

The rearrangement uses TRBV7-2 and TRBJ1-5; no definite D call. CDR3 length equals 15 residues. Per germline, CDR1 SGHTA and CDR2 FQGNSA. Trimming removed 4 bases at V and 0 bases at J, with 10 bases between. Written as DNA, the CDR3 is TGTGCCAGCAGCTCAAGGAGTGATAGCAATCAGCCCCAGCATTTT. It codes for CASSSRSDSNQPQHF.

This chain links TRBV4-1 with TRBJ1-3; D gene ambiguous. The germline gives CDR1 MGHRA, CDR2 YSYEKL. Trimming stripped 1 base from V and 0 bases from J, with 10 bases between. The CDR3 runs 16 residues. For the CDR3, the DNA is TGCGCCAGCAGCCAAGGCACCTTGAGCTCTGGAAACACCATATATTTT. This sequence encodes CASSQGTLSSGNTIYF.

This clone has just one count. This chain uses TRBV7-2 with TRBJ2-5; 12 bases are a match to TRBD2. Germline trimming cut 5 bases from V and 5 bases from J; bases unmatched to any gene: 6. CDR3 length: 15 residues. Germline V gene data show CDR1 as SGHTA and CDR2 as FQGNSA. CDR3 nucleotide sequence: TGTGCCAGCAGCGCCGGACTAGCGGGACAGGAGACCCAGTACTTC. Translated: CASSAGLAGQETQYF. Complete variable domain (other parts from reference TRBV7-2 and TRBJ2-5): GAGVSQSPSNKVTEKGKDVELRCDPISGHTALYWYRQSLGQGLEFLIYFQGNSAPDKSGLPSDRFSAERTGGSVSTLTIQRTQQEDSAVYLCASSAGLAGQETQYFGPGTRLLVL.

In DNA, the CDR3 is TGTGCCAGCAGGGAGGGACAAAAAACCTACGAGCAGTACTTC. Amino acids: CASREGQKTYEQYF. V gene TRBV28 combines with J gene TRBJ2-7; tentatively, D is TRBD1 or TRBD2 (6 bases each). The ends were cut back, 6 bases at V and 2 bases at J, with 14 bases in the middle. The germline CDR1 and CDR2 sequences are MDHEN and SYDVKM. The CDR3 spans 14 residues. The variable domain in full, completed from reference TRBV28 and TRBJ2-7, reads DVKVTQSSRYLVKRTGEKVFLECVQDMDHENMFWYRQDPGLGLRLIYFSYDVKMKEKGDIPEGYSVSREKKERFSLILESASTNQTSMYLCASREGQKTYEQYFGPGTRLTVT.

This clone was detected only a few times. V usage is TRBV19 and J usage is TRBJ1-1, with D hard to call. Germline CDR1 reads LNHDA; CDR2 reads SQIVND (reference sequence). The CDR3 is 12 residues long. Between the trimmed V and J ends, which lost 3 bases and 5 bases, there was a span of 7 bases. The CDR3 DNA reads as TGTGCCAGTAGTATGCGGTTTACTGAAGCTTTCTTT. It specifies CASSMRFTEAFF.

This rearrangement joins TRBV6-5 to TRBJ1-2; no clear D. CDR1 is MNHEY and CDR2 is SVGAGI in the germline V gene. The CDR3 has 13 residues. Trimming removed 6 bases from V and 2 bases from J, with 10 bases in between. The CDR3 DNA follows: TGTGCCAGCAGGCCGACTTTAAACTATGGCTACACCTTC. Amino acid sequence: CASRPTLNYGYTF.

V gene TRBV6-2 or TRBV6-3 combines with J gene TRBJ1-5, with D uncertain. This CDR3 comprises 13 residues. Trimming took 2 bases from V and 4 from J, leaving 6 bases between them. Per the germline V gene, CDR1 is MNHEY and CDR2 is SVGEGT. CDR3 DNA sequence: TGTGCCAGCAGTTACCGGGGTAATCAGCCCCAGCATTTT. Residues: CASSYRGNQPQHF.

The chain is built from TRBV2 and TRBJ2-7; perhaps D is TRBD1 or TRBD2 (5 bases each). The V and J ends lost 6 bases and 5 bases respectively, with 17 bases between them. CDR1 SNHLY and CDR2 FYNNEI come from the germline V gene. CDR3 length equals 14 residues. The CDR3 region is CASSRDRRVDEQYF. CDR3 bases: TGTGCCAGCAGCCGGGACCGACGTGTAGACGAGCAGTACTTC. The whole variable domain, remainder taken from reference TRBV2 and TRBJ2-7, is EPEVTQTPSHQVTQMGQEVILRCVPISNHLYFYWYRQILGQKVEFLVSFYNNEISEKSEIFDDQFSVERPDGSNFTLKIRSTKLEDSAMYFCASSRDRRVDEQYFGPGTRLTVT.

The V and J genes are TRBV9 and TRBJ2-1; TRBD2 aligns across 9 bases. Trimming took 0 bases from V and 4 from J; bases not matched to a gene: 5. Per the germline V gene, CDR1 is SGDLS and CDR2 is YYNGEE. The CDR3 spans 16 residues. In DNA, the CDR3 is TGTGCCAGCAGCGTAGACCCAGCGGGGGGATACAATGAGCAGTTCTTC. Its translation: CASSVDPAGGYNEQFF. Variable domain in full (rest from reference TRBV9 and TRBJ2-1): DSGVTQTPKHLITATGQRVTLRCSPRSGDLSVYWYQQSLDQGLQFLIQYYNGEERAKGNILERFSAQQFPDLHSELNLSSLELGDSALYFCASSVDPAGGYNEQFFGPGTRLTVL.

In this sample, this clone turned up a few times. The CDR3 reads CASSSGRLATEAFF. CDR3 DNA sequence: TGTGCCAGCAGCTCGGGACGATTGGCCACTGAAGCTTTCTTT. V gene TRBV7-8 combines with J gene TRBJ1-1, with D maybe TRBD1 (5 bases). Germline CDR1 reads SGHVS; CDR2 reads FQNEAQ. The CDR3 runs 14 residues. V lost 4 bases to trimming and J lost 4 bases, with 13 bases between them.

The V gene is TRBV28, the J gene TRBJ1-2; 9 bases line up with TRBD1. Trimming took 5 bases from V and 2 from J; bases not matched to a gene: 3. The CDR3 extends over 14 amino acids. Germline V gene lookup returns CDR1 MDHEN and CDR2 SYDVKM. In DNA form, the CDR3 reads TGTGCCAGCAGTCCCGGACAGGGGAACTATGGCTACACCTTC. Translating it yields CASSPGQGNYGYTF.

The rearrangement links TRBV12-3 or TRBV12-4 to TRBJ2-7, with 9 bases identical to TRBD1. V trimming: 5 bases; J trimming: 3 bases; junction bases outside the gene matches: 2. The CDR3 consists of 13 residues. The CDR3 spells CASSRTGDYEQYF. CDR3 DNA sequence: TGTGCCAGCAGTCGGACAGGGGACTACGAGCAGTACTTC.

The chain has TRBV28 and TRBJ1-2; D ambiguous. The germline V gene has CDR1 MDHEN and CDR2 SYDVKM. The CDR3 length is 13 residues. V lost 11 bases to trimming and J lost 2 bases, with 15 bases between them. CDR3 DNA sequence: TGTGCCTCACAAACTCCGGGAAACTATGGCTACACCTTC. Translated: CASQTPGNYGYTF.

The V and J genes are TRBV2 and TRBJ2-4, with a tentative D call TRBD2 (6 bases). The CDR3 contains 17 residues. The V gene lost 0 bases and the J gene lost 3 bases, with 15 bases spanning the gap. Germline CDR1 and CDR2: SNHLY and FYNNEI. CDR3 amino acids: CASSEALPGVGKNIQYF. DNA for the CDR3: TGTGCCAGCAGTGAAGCGCTTCCGGGGGTAGGCAAAAACATTCAGTACTTC.